These 25 T cell receptor beta chains came from one sample sequenced in a study of identical twins. MiXCR was run by TCRdb on the 5' RACE reads, yielding one entry per CDR3 protein. The profile shows 520,000 or so distinct CDR3 sequences, less than 25% of them singletons. The data also belong to a second study, concerning T cells expressing NK-cell markers.

Sequenced: CD4+ T cells sorted from blood. The receptors derive from a woman under 30 in good health.

V and J are TRBV11-1 and TRBJ2-5; 8 positions agree with TRBD1. Germline CDR1 SGHAT, CDR2 FQDESV (reference sequence). CDR3 size: 17 residues. V dropped 1 base and J dropped 5; count of bases not matched to a gene: 12. The chain's CDR3 is CASSLGTGGAEWETQYF. Written as DNA, the CDR3 is TGTGCCAGCAGCTTAGGAACAGGGGGTGCTGAGTGGGAGACCCAGTACTTC.

In this sample, this clonotype turned up a few times. The chain uses TRBV4-3 and TRBJ2-1, with 10 bases that match TRBD2. The CDR3 sequence is 18 residues long. Germline V gene sequence: CDR1 LGHNA, CDR2 YSLEER. V trimming: 1 base; J trimming: 3 bases; junction bases outside the gene matches: 9. The CDR3: CASSQVLAGVSSYNEQFF. CDR3 nucleotides: TGCGCCAGCAGCCAAGTCCTAGCGGGAGTCAGCAGCTACAATGAGCAGTTCTTC.

This clonotype was detected only a few times. The chain joins TRBV6-1 to TRBJ2-5; TRBD2 might be the D (5 bases). Trimming removed 6 bases at V and 1 base at J, with 15 bases between. The CDR3 length is 15 residues. Per germline, CDR1 MNHNS and CDR2 SASEGT. The CDR3 loop reads CASRLLGSGQETQYF. In nucleotides, the CDR3 is TGTGCCAGCAGACTACTAGGGTCGGGCCAAGAGACCCAGTACTTC.

This clonotype was recorded a few times. The V gene is TRBV6-5, the J gene TRBJ1-1; D is possibly TRBD1 (6 bases). Trimming cost V 2 bases and J 4 bases, with 11 bases left between them. The CDR3 has 14 residues. CDR1 is MNHEY and CDR2 is SVGAGI in the germline V gene. The CDR3 here is CASSYKGVSTEAFF. Written as DNA, the CDR3 is TGTGCCAGCAGTTACAAGGGGGTGAGCACTGAAGCTTTCTTT.

This clonotype has ten or more counts. This rearrangement joins TRBV20-1 to TRBJ2-7; TRBD1 might be the D (5 bases). V dropped 5 bases and J dropped 3 bases, with 11 bases sitting between them. Germline CDR1 DFQATT, CDR2 SNEGSKA (reference sequence). The CDR3 consists of 12 residues. The CDR3 nucleotides are TGCAGTGCTTCCCCCGACAGCTACGAGCAGTACTTC. This sequence encodes CSASPDSYEQYF.

The V and J genes are TRBV9 and TRBJ1-1; 10 positions agree with TRBD1. The junction had 7 bases not matched to a gene; V was cut back by 5 bases and J by 3 bases. Germline V lookup: CDR1 SGDLS, CDR2 YYNGEE. The CDR3 is 15 amino acids. The CDR3 region has the DNA TGTGCCAGCAGGTCCGGGACAGGGGATTACACTGAAGCTTTCTTT. Its translation is CASRSGTGDYTEAFF. The entire variable domain, with the rest obtained from reference TRBV9 and TRBJ1-1, is as follows: DSGVTQTPKHLITATGQRVTLRCSPRSGDLSVYWYQQSLDQGLQFLIQYYNGEERAKGNILERFSAQQFPDLHSELNLSSLELGDSALYFCASRSGTGDYTEAFFGQGTRLTVV.

The chain combines TRBV27 with TRBJ2-1; unclear D gene. Trimming took off 7 bases at V and 6 bases at J, with 4 bases between the two ends. Germline-derived CDR1 and CDR2 are MNHEY and SMNVEV (reference sequence). CDR3 length equals 10 residues. The DNA for the CDR3 is TGTGCCAGCATACTCAATGAGCAGTTCTTC. Protein sequence: CASILNEQFF.

The J gene is TRBJ2-3, the V gene TRBV24-1; D may match TRBD1 or TRBD2 (5 bases each). Germline lookup yields CDR1 KGHDR and CDR2 SFDVKD. Between the trimmed V and J ends, which lost 0 bases and 4 bases, there was a span of 10 bases. The CDR3 sequence is 15 residues long. Here the CDR3 DNA reads TGTGCCACCAGTGATTTGGGGACGGGTTCAGATACGCAGTATTTT. Amino acids: CATSDLGTGSDTQYF.

This clonotype has just a few counts. J is TRBJ2-6 and V is TRBV20-1, with a tentative D call TRBD1 (6 bases). The CDR3 covers 14 residues. Germline CDR1 DFQATT, CDR2 SNEGSKA (reference sequence). V dropped 6 bases and J dropped 1 base, with 10 bases sitting between them. The chain's CDR3 is CSATTGSGANVLTF. In DNA, the CDR3 is TGCAGTGCAACTACAGGGTCTGGGGCCAACGTCCTGACTTTC.

Here the CDR3 reads CASSSWTGETQYF. The CDR3, as DNA: TGCGCCAGCAGCTCCTGGACGGGAGAGACCCAGTACTTC. The chain has TRBV5-1 and TRBJ2-5; D unclear. The V and J ends lost 3 bases and 4 bases respectively, with 10 bases between them. This CDR3 comprises 13 residues. CDR1 and CDR2 (germline): SGHRS, YFSETQ. Full variable domain (missing parts from reference TRBV5-1 and TRBJ2-5): KAGVTQTPRYLIKTRGQQVTLSCSPISGHRSVSWYQQTPGQGLQFLFEYFSETQRNKGNFPGRFSGRQFSNSRSEMNVSTLELGDSALYLCASSSWTGETQYFGPGTRLLVL.

This rearrangement joins TRBV10-3 to TRBJ2-5; 8 nucleotides match TRBD1. The CDR3 loop spans 14 amino acids. V trimming: 8 bases; J trimming: 5 bases; junction bases outside the gene matches: 10. Germline V gives CDR1 ENHRY, CDR2 SYGVKD. The DNA for the CDR3 is TGTGCCATCGGAGGGGACAGGTTGGGGGAGACCCAGTACTTC. This codes for CAIGGDRLGETQYF.

V usage is TRBV12-3 or TRBV12-4 and J usage is TRBJ1-1; D perhaps matches TRBD1 (6 bases). The germline V and J ends were trimmed by 6 bases and 7 bases, with 18 bases remaining between them. This CDR3 spans 14 amino acids. The CDR3 nucleotides read TGTGCCAGCAGACTCTGGGAGGGGGTGGGTGAAGCTTTCTTT. Protein: CASRLWEGVGEAFF.

This clonotype was recorded at least ten times. The J gene is TRBJ1-1, the V gene TRBV5-1; no clear D gene. The CDR3 is 13 amino acids. V gave up 0 bases and J gave up 4 bases, with 7 bases separating them. Looked up from germline, CDR1 is SGHRS and CDR2 is YFSETQ. CDR3 bases: TGCGCCAGCAGCTTGGAAGGGTTCACTGAAGCTTTCTTT. Amino acids: CASSLEGFTEAFF.

The chain employs TRBV11-2 and TRBJ2-1; the D gene is possibly TRBD1 (5 bases). The CDR3 consists of 14 residues. Germline loops: CDR1 SGHAT, CDR2 FQNNGV. CDR3 DNA sequence: TGTGCTACAGGAGCCCGGCGGAGCTACAATGAGCAGTTCTTC. It translates to CATGARRSYNEQFF.

This clonotype has only a few counts. The chain combines TRBV7-2 with TRBJ2-3, with D possibly being TRBD1 or TRBD2 (6 bases each). The CDR3 spans 15 residues. V was shortened by 0 bases and J by 2 bases, with 9 bases between the two germline ends. Germline V gene sequence: CDR1 SGHTA, CDR2 FQGNSA. CDR3 DNA: TGTGCCAGCAGCTTAGCCGGGGGCTTCACAGATACGCAGTATTTT. Translating gives CASSLAGGFTDTQYF.

The chain joins TRBV11-2 to TRBJ2-1; the D gene is possibly TRBD2 (5 bases). The CDR3 length is 14 residues. Germline CDR1 and CDR2: SGHAT and FQNNGV. The ends were cut back, 5 bases at V and 3 bases at J, with 11 bases in the middle. The CDR3 DNA sequence: TGTGCCAGCAGCCCCAACGGGAACTACAATGAGCAGTTCTTC. Its translation: CASSPNGNYNEQFF.

The chain links TRBV9 to TRBJ2-7; 9 nucleotides match TRBD1. CDR3 size: 14 residues. After removal of 3 bases from V and 5 bases from J, the junction contained 6 bases not matched to a gene. Germline lookup yields CDR1 SGDLS and CDR2 YYNGEE. The chain's CDR3 is CASSAGTGSHEQYF. The CDR3 DNA follows: TGTGCCAGCAGCGCAGGGACAGGGAGCCACGAGCAGTACTTC.

This chain joins TRBV7-9 and TRBJ1-2; the D gene is possibly TRBD1 (6 bases). Germline lookup yields CDR1 SEHNR and CDR2 FQNEAQ (reference sequence). Deletions cut 3 bases from V and 8 bases from J, with 13 bases between. The CDR3 spans 13 residues. The CDR3 region has the DNA TGTGCCAGCAGCTTCGACAGGCGAGGGGGCTACACCTTC. Translated: CASSFDRRGGYTF.

V and J are TRBV6-1 and TRBJ1-5; D is ambiguous. V lost 6 bases and J lost 1, with 13 bases in between. The CDR3 is 15 residues long. Germline V gene sequence: CDR1 MNHNS, CDR2 SASEGT. This CDR3 reads CASRDGPMSNQPQHF. CDR3 in DNA: TGTGCCAGCAGGGACGGGCCGATGAGCAATCAGCCCCAGCATTTT.

This clonotype was picked up a small number of times. V and J are TRBV7-2 and TRBJ1-2, with TRBD1 as a possible D gene (6 bases). Trimming left V 5 bases short and J 4 bases short, with 23 bases between. This CDR3 is 17 amino acids long. Germline values: CDR1 SGHTA, CDR2 FQGNSA. The CDR3 sequence: CASSPMGRSGGGYGYTF. The CDR3 region has the DNA TGTGCCAGCAGCCCGATGGGGCGATCCGGGGGCGGCTATGGCTACACCTTC.

This clonotype came up many times. The chain's CDR3 is CASSSTGFGANVLTF. CDR3 nucleotides: TGTGCCAGCAGCTCAACAGGGTTTGGGGCCAACGTCCTGACTTTC. The V gene is TRBV6-2 or TRBV6-3, the J gene TRBJ2-6; perhaps TRBD1 as D (6 bases). V was trimmed by 6 bases and J by 3 bases, leaving 12 bases between them. CDR1 MNHEY and CDR2 SVGEGT come from the germline V gene. The CDR3 covers 15 residues.

This chain connects TRBV25-1 to TRBJ2-5; 8 nucleotides match TRBD1. The CDR3 is made up of 15 amino acids. V was clipped by 6 bases and J by 4 bases; unmatched bases: 10. Germline CDR1 and CDR2: MGHDK and SYGVNS. In DNA, the CDR3 is TGTGCCAGCAGCCCCCGGCAGGGGGCGAGAGAGACCCAGTACTTC. As protein: CASSPRQGARETQYF. The variable domain in full, with the rest retrieved from reference TRBV25-1 and TRBJ2-5, is EADIYQTPRYLVIGTGKKITLECSQTMGHDKMYWYQQDPGMELHLIHYSYGVNSTEKGDLSSESTVSRIRTEHFPLTLESARPSHTSQYLCASSPRQGARETQYFGPGTRLLVL.

J is TRBJ1-6 and V is TRBV9, with a tentative D call TRBD1 (5 bases). This CDR3 comprises 17 residues. Germline V gene lookup returns CDR1 SGDLS and CDR2 YYNGEE. With 0 bases removed from V and 4 bases from J, the gap between germline ends came to 14 bases. The CDR3, as DNA: TGTGCCAGCAGCGTAGGGGCAAATAGACAGTATAATTCACCCCTCCACTTT. It yields the protein CASSVGANRQYNSPLHF.

This CDR3 is CASSPAGEGYTF. The CDR3 nucleotides are TGTGCCAGCTCACCAGCAGGGGAGGGCTACACCTTC. The chain is built from TRBV18 and TRBJ1-2; maybe TRBD1 (6 bases). V lost 2 bases and J lost 8, with 9 bases in between. Germline V gene sequence: CDR1 KGHSH, CDR2 LQKENI. The CDR3 is made up of 12 amino acids.

The chain is built from TRBV29-1 and TRBJ2-7; the D is unclear. The CDR3 runs to 13 residues. Germline lookup yields CDR1 SQVTM and CDR2 ANQGSEA. The V end lost 7 bases, the J end lost 4 bases, and 17 bases lay between the germline ends. The CDR3 sequence is CSAGYLDSYEQYF. For the CDR3, the DNA is TGCAGCGCCGGGTATTTAGATTCATACGAGCAGTACTTC.